These T cell receptor beta chains were read from a single sample in a study of lymphopenia after photon versus proton radiotherapy. Produced via immunoSEQ multiplex PCR; TCRdb's table is partial and in-frame only. The sample holds around 66,000 clones, approximately 83% seen once. Sequenced here: peripheral blood, sampled from a patient treated with photon-based radiotherapy. The receptors derive from a man aged 40-49 years with gastric cancer. Each CDR3 is given with its conserved first and last residue. The D gene is left open where the match is weak. For some rows the clone size is stated as once, few or many, or as a class when expanded; others skip it.

CDR3 length: 15
D gene: .
J gene: TRBJ1-3
V gene: TRBV6-6
clone size: .
CDR3 DNA: TGTGCCAGCAGTTACTCGGACCCCTCTGGAAACACCATATATTTT
CDR3 protein: CASSYSDPSGNTIYF

CDR3 length: 15
D gene: .
J gene: TRBJ1-1
V gene: TRBV7-2
clone size: .
CDR3 DNA: TGTGCCAGCAGCTTATTGCTGGGGGGGGTCACTGAAGCTTTCTTT
CDR3 protein: CASSLLLGGVTEAFF

CDR3 length: 17
D gene: TRBD1
J gene: TRBJ2-7
V gene: TRBV7-6
clone size: .
CDR3 DNA: TGTGCCAGCAGCTTAGCGGTAGTGAGGACAGGGTCCTACGAGCAGTACTTC
CDR3 protein: CASSLAVVRTGSYEQYF

CDR3 length: 19
D gene: TRBD2
J gene: TRBJ2-7
V gene: TRBV18
clone size: .
CDR3 DNA: TGTGCCAGCTCACCAGGTCCAGCGGGGGTGTACCGCCCCTCCTACGAGCAGTACTTC
CDR3 protein: CASSPGPAGVYRPSYEQYF

CDR3 length: 11
D gene: .
J gene: TRBJ1-1
V gene: TRBV2
clone size: .
CDR3 DNA: TGTGCCAGCAGTGGGGACACTGAAGCTTTCTTT
CDR3 protein: CASSGDTEAFF

CDR3 length: 17
D gene: .
J gene: TRBJ1-4
V gene: TRBV5-1
clone size: .
CDR3 DNA: TGCGCCAGCAGCTTGGGCCCCCCGACAAGAGATGGTGAAAAACTGTTTTTT
CDR3 protein: CASSLGPPTRDGEKLFF

CDR3 length: 15
D gene: .
J gene: TRBJ1-4
V gene: TRBV10-3
clone size: .
CDR3 DNA: TGTGCCATCAGTTCGGCCCCAGGGGCCAGTGAAAAACTGTTTTTT
CDR3 protein: CAISSAPGASEKLFF

CDR3 length: 15
D gene: .
J gene: TRBJ1-2
V gene: TRBV7-2
clone size: .
CDR3 DNA: TGTGCCAGCAGCTCCCGACAGACCCTGAACTATGGCTACACCTTC
CDR3 protein: CASSSRQTLNYGYTF

CDR3 length: 13
D gene: TRBD1
J gene: TRBJ1-2
V gene: TRBV5-1
clone size: once
CDR3 DNA: TGCGCCAGCAGCTGGGGACAGCTCAATGGCTACACCTTC
CDR3 protein: CASSWGQLNGYTF

CDR3 length: 12
D gene: .
J gene: TRBJ2-1
V gene: TRBV29-1
clone size: .
CDR3 DNA: TGCAGCGCCTGGGACATCAACAATGAGCAGTTCTTC
CDR3 protein: CSAWDINNEQFF

CDR3 length: 11
D gene: TRBD1
J gene: TRBJ2-5
V gene: TRBV27
clone size: .
CDR3 DNA: TGTGCCAGCAGGACAGGGGAGACCCAGTACTTC
CDR3 protein: CASRTGETQYF

CDR3 length: 11
D gene: .
J gene: TRBJ1-4
V gene: TRBV30
clone size: .
CDR3 DNA: TGTGCCTGGATGGGTAATGAAAAACTGTTTTTT
CDR3 protein: CAWMGNEKLFF

CDR3 length: 15
D gene: .
J gene: TRBJ1-4
V gene: TRBV6-5
clone size: .
CDR3 DNA: TGTGCCAGCAGTTACTCCGGGGCCATTAATGAAAAACTGTTTTTT
CDR3 protein: CASSYSGAINEKLFF

CDR3 length: 13
D gene: .
J gene: TRBJ1-2
V gene: TRBV7-2
clone size: .
CDR3 DNA: TGTGCCAGCAGCTTAGGGACAGAGTATGGCTACACCTTC
CDR3 protein: CASSLGTEYGYTF

CDR3 length: 12
D gene: .
J gene: TRBJ1-1
V gene: TRBV29-1
clone size: .
CDR3 DNA: TGCAGCGTTGAGCATGGAGGCACTGAAGCTTTCTTT
CDR3 protein: CSVEHGGTEAFF

CDR3 length: 14
D gene: .
J gene: TRBJ2-3
V gene: TRBV2
clone size: once
CDR3 DNA: TGTGCCAGCAGTGATCCAGCGGTCACAGATACGCAGTATTTT
CDR3 protein: CASSDPAVTDTQYF

CDR3 length: 16
D gene: TRBD1
J gene: TRBJ2-1
V gene: TRBV18
clone size: .
CDR3 DNA: TGTGCCAGCTCACCAGCAGCCCCGACAGGGTACAATGAGCAGTTCTTC
CDR3 protein: CASSPAAPTGYNEQFF

CDR3 length: 16
D gene: .
J gene: TRBJ1-2
V gene: TRBV4-3
clone size: .
CDR3 DNA: TGCGCCAGCAGCCAAGATTTGGGCAGATCTAACTATGGCTACACCTTC
CDR3 protein: CASSQDLGRSNYGYTF

CDR3 length: 17
D gene: .
J gene: TRBJ2-1
V gene: TRBV4-1
clone size: .
CDR3 DNA: TGCGCCAGCAGCCAAGAAGGAAACCTCTTCTCCTACAATGAGCAGTTCTTC
CDR3 protein: CASSQEGNLFSYNEQFF

CDR3 length: 16
D gene: .
J gene: TRBJ1-3
V gene: TRBV5-1
clone size: .
CDR3 DNA: TGCGCCAGCAGCTTGGCTGGGCCGCGGGGTGGAAACACCATATATTTT
CDR3 protein: CASSLAGPRGGNTIYF

CDR3 length: 15
D gene: TRBD1
J gene: TRBJ1-1
V gene: TRBV5-5
clone size: .
CDR3 DNA: TGTGCCAGCAGCTTATCAGGGGGAATGAACACTGAAGCTTTCTTT
CDR3 protein: CASSLSGGMNTEAFF

CDR3 length: 16
D gene: .
J gene: TRBJ1-1
V gene: TRBV11-2
clone size: .
CDR3 DNA: TGTGCCAGCAGCGCTCTAACCTACCTGGGGAGGTCTGAAGCTTTCTTT
CDR3 protein: CASSALTYLGRSEAFF

CDR3 length: 14
D gene: .
J gene: TRBJ2-2
V gene: TRBV19
clone size: .
CDR3 DNA: TGTGCCAGTAGTACTGGGCCTAACACCGGGGAGCTGTTTTTT
CDR3 protein: CASSTGPNTGELFF

CDR3 length: 14
D gene: .
J gene: TRBJ1-1
V gene: TRBV9
clone size: once
CDR3 DNA: TGTGCCAGCAGCACAGGACAACCGAACACTGAAGCTTTCTTT
CDR3 protein: CASSTGQPNTEAFF

CDR3 length: 18
D gene: TRBD1
J gene: TRBJ2-5
V gene: TRBV19
clone size: .
CDR3 DNA: TGTGCCAGTAGTAGAGCGTTACTCGGACAGGGTGCAACAGAGACCCAGTACTTC
CDR3 protein: CASSRALLGQGATETQYF

CDR3 length: 14
D gene: .
J gene: TRBJ2-7
V gene: TRBV5-5
clone size: once
CDR3 DNA: TGTGCCAGCAGCCAGGACACGTTCTCCTACGAGCAGTACTTC
CDR3 protein: CASSQDTFSYEQYF

CDR3 length: 16
D gene: .
J gene: TRBJ1-2
V gene: TRBV4-1
clone size: few
CDR3 DNA: TGCGCCAGCAGCCACATCGGGCTGGGAAAAACCTATGGCTACACCTTC
CDR3 protein: CASSHIGLGKTYGYTF

CDR3 length: 14
D gene: TRBD2
J gene: TRBJ2-1
V gene: TRBV10-3
clone size: .
CDR3 DNA: TGTGCCATCAGGGACGGGACTAGCGGGGAAGAGCAGTTCTTC
CDR3 protein: CAIRDGTSGEEQFF

CDR3 length: 14
D gene: .
J gene: TRBJ2-1
V gene: TRBV5-1
clone size: .
CDR3 DNA: TGCGCCAGCAGCTTGGAGAGAACCTACAATGAGCAGTTCTTC
CDR3 protein: CASSLERTYNEQFF

CDR3 length: 15
D gene: TRBD1
J gene: TRBJ1-4
V gene: TRBV5-1
clone size: .
CDR3 DNA: TGCGCCAGCAGCCCCTGGACAGGGGCTAATGAAAAACTGTTTTTT
CDR3 protein: CASSPWTGANEKLFF

CDR3 length: 16
D gene: TRBD2
J gene: TRBJ2-7
V gene: TRBV5-4
clone size: .
CDR3 DNA: TGTGCCAGCAGGCATACTAGCGGGGGTATCTCCTACGAGCAGTACTTC
CDR3 protein: CASRHTSGGISYEQYF

CDR3 length: 12
D gene: .
J gene: TRBJ2-2
V gene: TRBV7-6
clone size: .
CDR3 DNA: TGTGCCAGCAGCTTAAACTACGGGGAGCTGTTTTTT
CDR3 protein: CASSLNYGELFF

CDR3 length: 14
D gene: TRBD1
J gene: TRBJ1-2
V gene: TRBV4-2
clone size: few
CDR3 DNA: TGTGCCAGCAGCCCCGGACAGGGAGGCTATGGCTACACCTTC
CDR3 protein: CASSPGQGGYGYTF

CDR3 length: 15
D gene: TRBD1
J gene: TRBJ1-5
V gene: TRBV5-7
clone size: .
CDR3 DNA: TGTGCCAGCAGCTCGCCGGGGACAGGGCGCCGTCCCCAGCATTTT
CDR3 protein: CASSSPGTGRRPQHF